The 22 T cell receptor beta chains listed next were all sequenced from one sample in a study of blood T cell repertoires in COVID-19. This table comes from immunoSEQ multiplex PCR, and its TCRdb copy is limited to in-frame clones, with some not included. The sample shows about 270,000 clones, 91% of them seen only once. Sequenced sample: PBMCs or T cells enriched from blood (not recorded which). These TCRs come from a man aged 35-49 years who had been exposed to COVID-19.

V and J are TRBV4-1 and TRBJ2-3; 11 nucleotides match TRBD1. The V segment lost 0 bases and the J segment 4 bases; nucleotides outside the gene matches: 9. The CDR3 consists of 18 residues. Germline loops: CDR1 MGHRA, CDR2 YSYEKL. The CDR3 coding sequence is TGCGCCAGCAGCCAAGAACGGACAGGGGGCGGTTTGGCAGATACGCAGTATTTT. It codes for CASSQERTGGGLADTQYF.

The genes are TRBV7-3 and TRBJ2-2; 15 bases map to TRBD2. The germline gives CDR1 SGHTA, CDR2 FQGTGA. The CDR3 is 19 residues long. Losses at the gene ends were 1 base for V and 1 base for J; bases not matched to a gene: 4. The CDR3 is CASSLRTSGRDRNTGELFF. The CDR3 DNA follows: TGTGCCAGCAGCTTAAGGACTAGCGGGAGGGATCGGAACACCGGGGAGCTGTTTTTT.

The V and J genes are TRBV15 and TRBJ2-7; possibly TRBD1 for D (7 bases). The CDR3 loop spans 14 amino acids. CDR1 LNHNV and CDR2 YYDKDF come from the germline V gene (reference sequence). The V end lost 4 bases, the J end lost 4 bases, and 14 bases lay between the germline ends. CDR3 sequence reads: CATSKGGGSYEQYF. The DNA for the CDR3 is TGTGCCACCAGCAAAGGAGGGGGCTCTTACGAGCAGTACTTC.

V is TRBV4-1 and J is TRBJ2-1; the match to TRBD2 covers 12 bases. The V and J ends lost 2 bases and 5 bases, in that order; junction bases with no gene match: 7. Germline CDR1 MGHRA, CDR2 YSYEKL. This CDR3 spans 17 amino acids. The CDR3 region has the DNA TGCGCCAGCAGCCAATCACGACTAGCGGGAGCGGACAATGAGCAGTTCTTC. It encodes CASSQSRLAGADNEQFF.

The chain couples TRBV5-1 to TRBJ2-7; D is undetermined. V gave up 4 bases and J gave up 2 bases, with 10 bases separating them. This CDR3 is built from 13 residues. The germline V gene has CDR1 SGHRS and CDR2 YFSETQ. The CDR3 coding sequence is TGCGCCAGCAGCGGGCTAAGGACCTACGAGCAGTACTTC. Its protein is CASSGLRTYEQYF. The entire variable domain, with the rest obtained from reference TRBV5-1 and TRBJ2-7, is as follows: KAGVTQTPRYLIKTRGQQVTLSCSPISGHRSVSWYQQTPGQGLQFLFEYFSETQRNKGNFPGRFSGRQFSNSRSEMNVSTLELGDSALYLCASSGLRTYEQYFGPGTRLTVT.

CDR3 region: CASSPRGTYEQYF. The DNA for the CDR3 is TGTGCCAGCAGCCCCAGGGGGACCTACGAGCAGTACTTC. The chain links TRBV5-4 to TRBJ2-7, with 7 bases lining up with TRBD1. V shed 4 bases and J 2 bases; nucleotides not matched to a gene: 3. Germline V gene sequence: CDR1 SGHNT, CDR2 YYREEE (reference sequence). The CDR3 has 13 residues.

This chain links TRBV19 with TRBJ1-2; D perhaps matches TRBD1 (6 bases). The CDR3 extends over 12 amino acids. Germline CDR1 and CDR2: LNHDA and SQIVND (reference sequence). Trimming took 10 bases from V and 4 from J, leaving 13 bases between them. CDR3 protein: CATSDSTYGYTF. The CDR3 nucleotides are TGTGCCACCTCGGACAGCACCTATGGCTACACCTTC.

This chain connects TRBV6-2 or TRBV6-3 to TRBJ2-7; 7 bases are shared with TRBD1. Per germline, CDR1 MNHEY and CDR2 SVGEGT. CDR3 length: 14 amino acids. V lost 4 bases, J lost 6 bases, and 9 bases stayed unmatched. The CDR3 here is CASSSDRVTSEQYF. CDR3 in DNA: TGTGCCAGCAGTTCAGACAGGGTGACTTCCGAGCAGTACTTC.

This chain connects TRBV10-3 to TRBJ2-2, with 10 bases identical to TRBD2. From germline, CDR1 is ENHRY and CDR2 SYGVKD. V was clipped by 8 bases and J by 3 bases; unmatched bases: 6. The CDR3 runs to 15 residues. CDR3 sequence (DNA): TGTGCCATCGGGGGTAGCGGGAGGTACACCGGGGAGCTGTTTTTT. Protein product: CAIGGSGRYTGELFF.

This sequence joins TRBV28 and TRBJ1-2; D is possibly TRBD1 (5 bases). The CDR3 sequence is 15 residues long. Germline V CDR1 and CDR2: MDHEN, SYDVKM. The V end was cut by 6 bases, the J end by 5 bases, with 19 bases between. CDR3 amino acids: CASRKRGADWYGYTF. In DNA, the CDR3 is TGTGCCAGCAGGAAAAGGGGCGCGGATTGGTATGGCTACACCTTC.

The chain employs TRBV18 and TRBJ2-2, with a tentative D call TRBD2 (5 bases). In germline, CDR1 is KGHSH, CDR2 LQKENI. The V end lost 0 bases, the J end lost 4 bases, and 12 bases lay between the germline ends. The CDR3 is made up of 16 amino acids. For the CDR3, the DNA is TGTGCCAGCTCACCACCGGGAGTTACGGTCACCGGGGAGCTGTTTTTT. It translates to CASSPPGVTVTGELFF.

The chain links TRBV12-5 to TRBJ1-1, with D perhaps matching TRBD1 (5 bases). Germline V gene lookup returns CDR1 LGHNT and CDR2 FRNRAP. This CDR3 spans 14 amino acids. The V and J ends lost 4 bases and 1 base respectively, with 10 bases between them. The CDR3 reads CASGSRQGNTEAFF. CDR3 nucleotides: TGTGCTAGTGGTTCACGTCAGGGGAACACTGAAGCTTTCTTT.

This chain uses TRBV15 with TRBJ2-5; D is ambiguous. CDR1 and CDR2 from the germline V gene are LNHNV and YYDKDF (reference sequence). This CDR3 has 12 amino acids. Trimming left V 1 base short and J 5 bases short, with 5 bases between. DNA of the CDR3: TGTGCCACCAGCAGAGGCGAGGAGACCCAGTACTTC. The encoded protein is CATSRGEETQYF.

CDR3 loop: CASSYNGATASYEQYF. The CDR3 DNA reads as TGTGCCAGCTCCTACAATGGAGCTACCGCCAGCTACGAGCAGTACTTC. The V gene is TRBV28, the J gene TRBJ2-7; D uncertain. Germline CDR1 reads MDHEN; CDR2 reads SYDVKM. With 8 bases removed from V and 3 bases from J, the gap between germline ends came to 23 bases. The CDR3 length is 16 residues.

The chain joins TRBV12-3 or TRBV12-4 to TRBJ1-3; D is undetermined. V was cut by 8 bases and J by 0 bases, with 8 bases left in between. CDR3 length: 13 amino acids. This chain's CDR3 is CASWSYSGNTIYF. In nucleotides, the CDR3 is TGTGCCAGCTGGAGTTACTCTGGAAACACCATATATTTT.

The CDR3 sequence: CASRKPGQGYEQYF. The CDR3 DNA sequence: TGTGCCAGCAGAAAACCGGGACAGGGCTACGAGCAGTACTTC. This chain joins TRBV25-1 and TRBJ2-7, with TRBD1 matching over 9 bases. V lost 6 bases, J lost 3 bases, and 6 bases stayed unmatched. This CDR3 has 14 residues. CDR1 is MGHDK and CDR2 is SYGVNS in the germline V gene.

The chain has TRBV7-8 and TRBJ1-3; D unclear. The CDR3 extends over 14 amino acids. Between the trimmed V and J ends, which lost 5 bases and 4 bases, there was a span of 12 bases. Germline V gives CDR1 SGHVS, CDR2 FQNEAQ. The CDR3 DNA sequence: TGTGCCAGCAGCCAGGCGTCAGCGGGAAACACCATATATTTT. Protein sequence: CASSQASAGNTIYF.

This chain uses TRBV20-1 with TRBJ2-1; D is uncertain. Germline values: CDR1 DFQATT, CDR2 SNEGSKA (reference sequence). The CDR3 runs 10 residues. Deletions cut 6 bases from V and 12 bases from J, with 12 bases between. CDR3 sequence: CSALESGQFF. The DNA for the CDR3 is TGCAGTGCCTTGGAATCAGGGCAGTTCTTC.

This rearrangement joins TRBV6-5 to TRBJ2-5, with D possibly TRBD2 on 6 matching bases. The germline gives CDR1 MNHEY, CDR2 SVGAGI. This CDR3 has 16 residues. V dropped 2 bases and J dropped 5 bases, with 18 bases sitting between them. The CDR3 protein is CASSYRRLEGGETQYF. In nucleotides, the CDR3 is TGTGCCAGCAGTTACCGTAGACTAGAAGGAGGGGAGACCCAGTACTTC.

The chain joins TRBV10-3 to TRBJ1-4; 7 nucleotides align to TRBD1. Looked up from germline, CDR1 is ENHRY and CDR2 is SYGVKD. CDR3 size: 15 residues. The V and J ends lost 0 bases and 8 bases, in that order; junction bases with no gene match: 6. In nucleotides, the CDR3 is TGTGCCATCAGTGAGTCACAGGGGATAGGGGAAAAACTGTTTTTT. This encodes CAISESQGIGEKLFF.

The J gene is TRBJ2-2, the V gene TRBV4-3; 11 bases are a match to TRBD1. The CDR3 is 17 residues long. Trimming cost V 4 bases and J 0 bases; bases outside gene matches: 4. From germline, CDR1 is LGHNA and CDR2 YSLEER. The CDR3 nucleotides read TGCGCCAGCAGCCTCGGACAGGGGGCCCCGAACACCGGGGAGCTGTTTTTT. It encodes CASSLGQGAPNTGELFF.

In DNA form, the CDR3 reads TGTGCCAGCAGTCCGGGACAGTCCGCCCAGGAAAAACTGTTTTTT. Amino acid sequence: CASSPGQSAQEKLFF. The chain combines TRBV6-2 or TRBV6-3 with TRBJ1-4; 7 positions match TRBD1. V dropped 5 bases and J dropped 8; count of bases not matched to a gene: 11. The CDR3 extends over 15 amino acids. Germline loops: CDR1 MNHEY, CDR2 SVGEGT.